This T cell receptor beta chain was recorded in a study of Ad26.COV2.S vaccination and SARS-CoV-2 variants. Findings of the study overall: Placebo and vaccine recipients had non-spike TCR breadth that was similar.

Generated by immunoSEQ multiplex PCR, the TCRdb table keeps only in-frame clones and is missing some. The data show around 340,000 clones, roughly 89% seen once. Treatment defined: around 19 received Ad26.COV2.S at low or high dose, single or two shots; about 5 received placebo; per-sample allocation not given. Day 63 following the first vaccine or placebo injection was when the samples were taken. Boston hosted the donor, who was an adult aged 18-55 years. Looked up from germline, CDR1 is SGHVS and CDR2 is FQNEAQ. CDR3 length: 13 residues. V dropped 5 bases and J dropped 1 base, with 8 bases sitting between them. Concerning this clone: Its target is unknown.

The source of this sequence is a person aged 18-60 years who received the Ad26.COV2.S COVID-19 vaccine or a placebo. The material was peripheral blood, obtained in a trial of Ad26.COV2.S vaccine versus placebo. The chain couples TRBV7-8 to TRBJ2-5; either TRBD1 or TRBD2 may supply D (5 bases each). The CDR3 nucleotides are TGTGCCAGCAGCAGGGACCTCCAAGAGACCCAGTACTTC. It encodes CASSRDLQETQYF.